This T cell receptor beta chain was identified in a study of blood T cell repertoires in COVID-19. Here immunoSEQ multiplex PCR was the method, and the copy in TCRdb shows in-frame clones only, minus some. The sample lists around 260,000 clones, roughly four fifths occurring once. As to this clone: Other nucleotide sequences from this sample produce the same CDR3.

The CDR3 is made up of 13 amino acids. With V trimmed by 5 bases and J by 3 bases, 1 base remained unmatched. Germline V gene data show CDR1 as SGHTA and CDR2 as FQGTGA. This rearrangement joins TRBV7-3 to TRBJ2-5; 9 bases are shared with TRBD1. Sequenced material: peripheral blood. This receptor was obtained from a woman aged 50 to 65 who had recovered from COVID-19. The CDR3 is CASSRTGEETQYF. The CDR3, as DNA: TGTGCCAGCAGCCGGACAGGGGAAGAGACCCAGTACTTC.